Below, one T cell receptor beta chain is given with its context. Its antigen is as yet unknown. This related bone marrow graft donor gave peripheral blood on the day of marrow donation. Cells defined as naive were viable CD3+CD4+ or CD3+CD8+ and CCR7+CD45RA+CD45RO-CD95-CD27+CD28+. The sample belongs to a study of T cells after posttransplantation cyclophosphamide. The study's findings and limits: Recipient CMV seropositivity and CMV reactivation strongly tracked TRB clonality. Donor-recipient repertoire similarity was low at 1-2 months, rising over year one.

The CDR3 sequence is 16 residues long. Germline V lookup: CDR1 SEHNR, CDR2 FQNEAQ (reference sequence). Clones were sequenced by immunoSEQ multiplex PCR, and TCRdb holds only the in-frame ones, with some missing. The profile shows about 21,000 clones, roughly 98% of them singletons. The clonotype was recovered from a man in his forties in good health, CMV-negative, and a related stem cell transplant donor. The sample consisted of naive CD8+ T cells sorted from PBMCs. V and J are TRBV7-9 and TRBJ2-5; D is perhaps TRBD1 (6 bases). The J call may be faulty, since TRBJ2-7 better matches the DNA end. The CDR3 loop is CASSSTGFPPPYEQYF. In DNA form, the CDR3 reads TGTGCCAGCAGCTCGACAGGTTTCCCTCCCCCCTACGAGCAGTACTTC.